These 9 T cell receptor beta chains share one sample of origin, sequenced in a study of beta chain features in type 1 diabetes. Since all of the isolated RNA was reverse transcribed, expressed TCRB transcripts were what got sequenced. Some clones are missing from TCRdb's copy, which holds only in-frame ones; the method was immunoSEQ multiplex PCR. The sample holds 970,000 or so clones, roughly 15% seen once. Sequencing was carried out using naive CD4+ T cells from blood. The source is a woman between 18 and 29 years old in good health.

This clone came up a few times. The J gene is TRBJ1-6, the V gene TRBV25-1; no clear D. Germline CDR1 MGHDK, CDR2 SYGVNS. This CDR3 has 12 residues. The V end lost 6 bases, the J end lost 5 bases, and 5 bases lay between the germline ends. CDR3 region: CASRQNNSPLHF. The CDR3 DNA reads TGTGCCAGCAGGCAGAATAATTCACCCCTCCACTTT.

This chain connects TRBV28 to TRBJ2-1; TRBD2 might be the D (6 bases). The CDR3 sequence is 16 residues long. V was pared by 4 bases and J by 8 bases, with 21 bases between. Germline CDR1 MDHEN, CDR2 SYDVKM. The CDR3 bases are TGTGCCAGCAGTTCTCCAAGGGACTCCTTCGTCGATGAGCAGTTCTTC. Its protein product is CASSSPRDSFVDEQFF.

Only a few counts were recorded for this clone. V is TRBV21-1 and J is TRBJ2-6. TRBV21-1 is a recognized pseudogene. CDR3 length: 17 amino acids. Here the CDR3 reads CASSNTKLCAGANVLTF. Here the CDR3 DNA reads TGTGCCAGCAGCAATACGAAGTTGTGTGCTGGGGCCAACGTCCTGACTTTC.

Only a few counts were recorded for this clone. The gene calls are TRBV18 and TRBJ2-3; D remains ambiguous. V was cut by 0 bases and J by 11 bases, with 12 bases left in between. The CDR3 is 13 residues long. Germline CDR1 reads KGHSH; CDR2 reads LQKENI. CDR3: CASSPPSEFVQYF. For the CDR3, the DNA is TGTGCCAGCTCACCACCGTCCGAGTTCGTGCAGTATTTT.

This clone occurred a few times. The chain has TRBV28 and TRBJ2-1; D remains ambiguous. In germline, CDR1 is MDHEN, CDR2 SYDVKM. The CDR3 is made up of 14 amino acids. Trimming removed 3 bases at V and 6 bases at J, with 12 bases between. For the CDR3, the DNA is TGTGCCAGCAGTTTTCCCGGGCGTGGCAATGAGCAGTTCTTC. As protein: CASSFPGRGNEQFF.

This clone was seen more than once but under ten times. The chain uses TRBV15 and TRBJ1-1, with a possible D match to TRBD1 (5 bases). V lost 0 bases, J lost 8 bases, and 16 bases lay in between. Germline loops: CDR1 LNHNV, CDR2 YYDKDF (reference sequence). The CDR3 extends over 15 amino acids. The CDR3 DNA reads TGTGCCACCAGCAGAGATGGGCAGGGTAAGCCGGAAGCTTTCTTT. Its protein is CATSRDGQGKPEAFF.

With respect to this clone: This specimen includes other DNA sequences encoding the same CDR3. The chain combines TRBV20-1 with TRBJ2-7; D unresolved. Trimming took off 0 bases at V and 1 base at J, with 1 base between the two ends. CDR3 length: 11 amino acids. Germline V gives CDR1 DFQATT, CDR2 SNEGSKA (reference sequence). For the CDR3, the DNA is TGCAGTGCTAGAGAATCCTACGAGCAGTACTTC. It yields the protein CSARESYEQYF.

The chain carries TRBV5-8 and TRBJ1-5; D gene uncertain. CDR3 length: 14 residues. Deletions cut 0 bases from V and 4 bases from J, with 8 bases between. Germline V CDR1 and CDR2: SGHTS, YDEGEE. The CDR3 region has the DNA TGTGCCAGCAGCTTGGACAGTGTTAATCAGCCCCAGCATTTT. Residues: CASSLDSVNQPQHF.

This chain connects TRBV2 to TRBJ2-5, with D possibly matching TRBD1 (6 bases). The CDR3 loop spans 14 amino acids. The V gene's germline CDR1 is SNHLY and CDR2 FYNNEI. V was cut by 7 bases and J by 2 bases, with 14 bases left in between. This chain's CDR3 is CASIPGQPQETQYF. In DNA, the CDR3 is TGTGCCAGCATCCCGGGACAACCACAAGAGACCCAGTACTTC.